Sequencing of this T cell receptor (beta chain) was carried out in a study of T-cell memory formation after mild COVID-19. Background on the study: Largely, TCR clusters stayed within a single donor.

The junction had 5 bases not matched to a gene; V was cut back by 2 bases and J by 8 bases. The CDR3 loop spans 14 amino acids. Germline loops: CDR1 SGHTA, CDR2 FQGNSA. TCRdb processed the 5' RACE reads anew with MiXCR; each CDR3 protein has one entry. The sample lists 280,000 or so distinct CDR3 sequences, approximately 8.4% occurring once. What was sequenced was PBMCs or a T cell subset sorted from them (not recorded which). The clonotype comes from a man between 18 and 29 years old who had mild COVID-19 (a few samples of this study predate the infection). Cell type and time point are not known. The V and J genes are TRBV7-2 and TRBJ1-2; 10 nucleotides agree with TRBD1. The CDR3 DNA follows: TGTGCCAGCAGCTTAATGGGACAGGGGCAAGGCTACACCTTC. It specifies CASSLMGQGQGYTF. The complete variable domain, with remaining parts taken from reference TRBV7-2 and TRBJ1-2, reads GAGVSQSPSNKVTEKGKDVELRCDPISGHTALYWYRQSLGQGLEFLIYFQGNSAPDKSGLPSDRFSAERTGGSVSTLTIQRTQQEDSAVYLCASSLMGQGQGYTFGSGTRLTVV.